The sequence of this TCR beta chain was determined in a study of blood T cell repertoires in COVID-19. Overall study: Sample material is recorded as cDNA or gDNA derived from T cells, B-cell-depleted T cells, or PBMCs.

In the authors' workflow: Reference gene primer amplification in the assay estimated nucleated cell counts. Produced via immunoSEQ multiplex PCR; TCRdb's table is partial and in-frame only. That table gives V, J and clone size, and the DNA gave D and trimming. The profile shows some 130,000 clones, about 70% of them singletons. Germline V gene sequence: CDR1 MNHEY, CDR2 SMNVEV (reference sequence). The CDR3 runs to 16 residues. Trimming removed 1 base at V and 4 bases at J, with 16 bases between. The table lists this clone with a few counts. The sequence came from a woman between 65 and 79 years old with acute or convalescent COVID-19. The chain links TRBV27 to TRBJ1-1; no reliable D call. Sequencing input: peripheral blood. CDR3: CASSLYGYGEGTEAFF. The CDR3 coding sequence is TGTGCCAGCAGTTTATATGGTTACGGGGAGGGCACTGAAGCTTTCTTT.